Given below is one TCR beta chain in context. In Cohort 3, a recovered donor had either two negative PCRs, clearance, or symptom resolution. V shed 5 bases, J shed 7 bases, and the junction held 10 bases outside the gene matches. Germline-derived CDR1 and CDR2 are SGHTA and FQGNSA. This CDR3 comprises 14 residues. The sample belongs to a study of blood T cell repertoires in COVID-19. Overall study context: Acute and convalescent COVID-19 specimens originated in the United States, Italy and Spain.

Clones were sequenced by immunoSEQ multiplex PCR, and TCRdb holds only the in-frame ones, with some missing. Among over 200,000 clones listed, more than 80% were seen once. The chain has TRBV7-2 and TRBJ1-2; 7 nucleotides match TRBD1. Sample: PBMCs or T cells enriched from blood (not recorded which). This TCR was recovered from a man aged 30 to 39 who had recovered from COVID-19. The DNA of the CDR3 is TGTGCCAGCAGCGAGGGGACAGTTTTATCTGGCTACACCTTC. As protein: CASSEGTVLSGYTF. Filled out from reference TRBV7-2 and TRBJ1-2, the complete variable domain reads GAGVSQSPSNKVTEKGKDVELRCDPISGHTALYWYRQSLGQGLEFLIYFQGNSAPDKSGLPSDRFSAERTGGSVSTLTIQRTQQEDSAVYLCASSEGTVLSGYTFGSGTRLTVV.